This TCR beta chain was recovered during a study of blood T cell repertoires in COVID-19. TCRdb's table, derived via immunoSEQ multiplex PCR, lists solely in-frame clones and lacks some. This sample carries roughly 30,000 clones, approximately 90% of them seen once, and the ten largest clones take approximately 9%. The table lists this clone with a few counts. V lost 3 bases and J 0 bases, leaving 15 bases between the germline ends. The CDR3 contains 17 residues. Germline V lookup: CDR1 SGHVS, CDR2 FNYEAQ. The source of this sequence is a human donor in a cohort sampled during active COVID-19. The chain links TRBV7-6 to TRBJ2-1; D may be TRBD1 (7 bases). The sample comprised peripheral blood. For the CDR3, the DNA is TGTGCCAGCAGCTTTCTCACGGGGGACAGCTCCTACAATGAGCAGTTCTTC. Its protein product is CASSFLTGDSSYNEQFF.